Sequencing of this T cell receptor (beta chain) was carried out in a study of identical twins. MiXCR was run by TCRdb on the 5' RACE reads, yielding one entry per CDR3 protein. The top ten hold 0.25% to 0.3% of the sample, which has some 1,700,000 distinct CDR3 sequences, around 33% seen once. This CDR3 spans 14 amino acids. Deletions cut 8 bases from V and 0 bases from J, with 13 bases between. Sequences were obtained from cord blood. The source of this sequence is a newborn girl in good health. The V and J genes are TRBV12-3 or TRBV12-4 and TRBJ1-1, with TRBD1 as a possible D gene (6 bases). The CDR3 DNA reads TGTGCCAGCGTGGGGGCCTCAATGAACACTGAAGCTTTCTTT. Translating gives CASVGASMNTEAFF.